The sample holds a few counts of the clone carrying this TCR beta chain. The sample belongs to a study of blood T cell repertoires in COVID-19. Under the authors' procedure: Quantification of nucleated cells was approximated via reference gene primer amplification. TCRdb keeps only in-frame clones here, not all; method: immunoSEQ multiplex PCR. V and J calls and clone size are as listed in that table; D and trimming were resolved from the DNA. Of 65,000 or so clones detected, roughly four fifths appear once; the ten largest clones hold 14% to 15%. Sequences were obtained from peripheral blood. The sequence came from a man older than 75 with acute or convalescent COVID-19.

CDR3 residues: CASHSDREVAALHF. In DNA form, the CDR3 reads TGCGCCAGCCATTCAGACAGAGAAGTCGCGGCCCTCCACTTT. This chain links TRBV5-1 with TRBJ1-6, with D possibly being TRBD1 (5 bases). Germline CDR1 SGHRS, CDR2 YFSETQ. The CDR3 runs to 14 residues. The V gene lost 7 bases and the J gene lost 14 bases, with 22 bases spanning the gap.